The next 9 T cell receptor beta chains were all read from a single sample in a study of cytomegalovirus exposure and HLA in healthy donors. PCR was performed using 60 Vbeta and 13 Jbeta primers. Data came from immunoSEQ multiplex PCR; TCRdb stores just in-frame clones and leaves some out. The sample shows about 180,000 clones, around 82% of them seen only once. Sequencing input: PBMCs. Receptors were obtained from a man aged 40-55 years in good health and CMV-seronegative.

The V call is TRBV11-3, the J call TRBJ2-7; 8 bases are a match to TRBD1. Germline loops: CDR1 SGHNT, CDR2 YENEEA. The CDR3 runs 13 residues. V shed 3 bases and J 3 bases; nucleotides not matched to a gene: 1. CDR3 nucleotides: TGTGCCAGCAGCTTGGGACAGGACTACGAGCAGTACTTC. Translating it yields CASSLGQDYEQYF. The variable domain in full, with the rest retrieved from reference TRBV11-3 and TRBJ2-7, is EAGVVQSPRYKIIEKKQPVAFWCNPISGHNTLYWYLQNLGQGPELLIRYENEEAVDDSQLPKDRFSAERLKGVDSTLKIQPAELGDSAVYLCASSLGQDYEQYFGPGTRLTVT.

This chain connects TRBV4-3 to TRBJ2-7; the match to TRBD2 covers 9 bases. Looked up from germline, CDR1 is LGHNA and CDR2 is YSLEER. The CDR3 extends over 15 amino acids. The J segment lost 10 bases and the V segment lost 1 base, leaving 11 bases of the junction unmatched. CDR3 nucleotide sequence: TGCGCCAGCAGCCAAGGGCCGCTGACTAGCGGCGGCCAGTACTTC. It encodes CASSQGPLTSGGQYF.

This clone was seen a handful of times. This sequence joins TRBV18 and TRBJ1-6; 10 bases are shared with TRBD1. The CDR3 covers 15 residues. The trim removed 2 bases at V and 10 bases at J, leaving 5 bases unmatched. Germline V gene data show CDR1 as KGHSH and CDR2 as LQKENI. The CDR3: CASSPGTGVQSPLHF. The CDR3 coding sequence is TGTGCCAGCTCACCAGGGACAGGGGTTCAATCACCCCTCCACTTT.

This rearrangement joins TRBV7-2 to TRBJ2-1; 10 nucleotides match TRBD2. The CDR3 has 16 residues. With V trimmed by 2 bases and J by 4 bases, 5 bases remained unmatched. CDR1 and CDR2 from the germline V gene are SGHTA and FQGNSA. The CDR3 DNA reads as TGTGCCAGCAGCTTACAGCGGGGGGGCCCTTACAATGAGCAGTTCTTC. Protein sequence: CASSLQRGGPYNEQFF.

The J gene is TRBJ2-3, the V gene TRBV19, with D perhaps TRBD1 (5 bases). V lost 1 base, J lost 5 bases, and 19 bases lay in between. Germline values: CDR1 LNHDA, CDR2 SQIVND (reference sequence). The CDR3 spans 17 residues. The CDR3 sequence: CASSIGQGISVVDTQYF. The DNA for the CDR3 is TGTGCCAGTAGTATAGGGCAGGGAATATCGGTGGTAGATACGCAGTATTTT.

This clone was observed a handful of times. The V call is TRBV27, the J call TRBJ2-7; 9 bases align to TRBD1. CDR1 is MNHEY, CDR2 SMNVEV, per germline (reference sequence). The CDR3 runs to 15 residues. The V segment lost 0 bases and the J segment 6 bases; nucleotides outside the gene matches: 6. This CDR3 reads CASSLSTGGRGEQYF. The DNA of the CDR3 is TGTGCCAGCAGTTTATCCACAGGGGGCCGGGGCGAGCAGTACTTC.

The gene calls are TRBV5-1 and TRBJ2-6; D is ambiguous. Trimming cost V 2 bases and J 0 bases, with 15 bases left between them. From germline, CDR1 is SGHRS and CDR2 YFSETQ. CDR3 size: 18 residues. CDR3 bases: TGCGCCAGCAGCTTTCGCAGGCCCGGCGCCTCTGGGGCCAACGTCCTGACTTTC. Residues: CASSFRRPGASGANVLTF.

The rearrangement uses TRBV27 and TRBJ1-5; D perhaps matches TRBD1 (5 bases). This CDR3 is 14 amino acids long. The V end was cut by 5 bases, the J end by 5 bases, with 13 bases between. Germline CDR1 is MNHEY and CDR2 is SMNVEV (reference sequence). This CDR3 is CASSPREGYQPQHF. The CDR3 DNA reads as TGTGCCAGCAGTCCCCGGGAGGGGTATCAGCCCCAGCATTTT.

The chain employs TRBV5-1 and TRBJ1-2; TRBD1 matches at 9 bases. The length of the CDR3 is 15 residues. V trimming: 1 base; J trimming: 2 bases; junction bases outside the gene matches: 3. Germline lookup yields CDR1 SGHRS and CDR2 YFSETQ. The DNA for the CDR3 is TGCGCCAGCAGCTTGCTGACAGGGGGGAACTATGGCTACACCTTC. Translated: CASSLLTGGNYGYTF.